This is a list of T cell receptor beta chains from one sample in a study of T-cell reconstitution after alpha-beta-depleted transplantation in children. TCRdb independently ran MiXCR on the PCR reads; one entry per CDR3 protein. The table shows 75,000 to 80,000 distinct CDR3 sequences, with around 18% occurring only once. The input for sequencing was PBMCs, mostly from graft donor cells, taken 360 days after TCRalphabeta/CD19-depleted stem cell transplant. Receptors originate from a male patient between 2 and 10 years old who had a stem cell transplant for acute lymphoblastic leukemia, so the T cells may come from the graft donor. Each CDR3 is given with its conserved first and last residue. The order of the fields is CDR3 protein, CDR3 DNA, D gene, clone size, V gene, J gene. D genes are given only for firm matches. Clone size is shown for a subset of rows, as once, few, many or a class of expanded clone.

CDR3: CASSLGSQANIQYF; DNA: TGTGCCAGCAGCTTAGGATCCCAGGCAAACATTCAGTACTTC; D: NA; size: NA; V: TRBV7-6; J: TRBJ2-4
CDR3: CASSLVASATYNEQFF; DNA: TGCGCCAGCAGCTTGGTTGCTAGCGCGACCTACAATGAGCAGTTCTTC; D: NA; size: NA; V: TRBV5-1; J: TRBJ2-1
CDR3: CSVGLAVSDTQYF; DNA: TGCAGCGTGGGACTAGCGGTTTCAGATACGCAGTATTTT; D: TRBD2; size: few; V: TRBV29-1; J: TRBJ2-3
CDR3: CASSFDGTGHADTQYF; DNA: TGCGCCAGCAGCTTCGACGGGACAGGGCACGCAGATACGCAGTATTTT; D: TRBD1; size: few; V: TRBV5-1; J: TRBJ2-3
CDR3: CSVGGEMTDLETQYF; DNA: TGCAGCGTTGGGGGGGAGATGACAGACCTAGAGACCCAGTACTTC; D: NA; size: few; V: TRBV29-1; J: TRBJ2-5
CDR3: CASAGRANTGELFF; DNA: TGTGCCAGCGCGGGCAGGGCCAACACCGGGGAGCTGTTTTTT; D: NA; size: many; V: TRBV6-1; J: TRBJ2-2
CDR3: CASKVGREATDTQYF; DNA: TGTGCCAGCAAGGTCGGCCGGGAGGCGACAGATACGCAGTATTTT; D: TRBD2; size: NA; V: TRBV3-1; J: TRBJ2-3
CDR3: CATSDRTSGYNEQFF; DNA: TGTGCCACCAGTGATCGGACTAGCGGTTACAATGAGCAGTTCTTC; D: TRBD2; size: many; V: TRBV24-1; J: TRBJ2-1
CDR3: CASSYTSLGRNSQETQYF; DNA: TGTGCCAGCAGTTACACCTCCTTGGGGAGGAACTCCCAAGAGACCCAGTACTTC; D: NA; size: few; V: TRBV6-5; J: TRBJ2-5
CDR3: CASSQHRGDEQYF; DNA: TGCGCCAGCAGCCAACACAGGGGAGACGAGCAGTACTTC; D: TRBD1; size: few; V: TRBV4-1; J: TRBJ2-7